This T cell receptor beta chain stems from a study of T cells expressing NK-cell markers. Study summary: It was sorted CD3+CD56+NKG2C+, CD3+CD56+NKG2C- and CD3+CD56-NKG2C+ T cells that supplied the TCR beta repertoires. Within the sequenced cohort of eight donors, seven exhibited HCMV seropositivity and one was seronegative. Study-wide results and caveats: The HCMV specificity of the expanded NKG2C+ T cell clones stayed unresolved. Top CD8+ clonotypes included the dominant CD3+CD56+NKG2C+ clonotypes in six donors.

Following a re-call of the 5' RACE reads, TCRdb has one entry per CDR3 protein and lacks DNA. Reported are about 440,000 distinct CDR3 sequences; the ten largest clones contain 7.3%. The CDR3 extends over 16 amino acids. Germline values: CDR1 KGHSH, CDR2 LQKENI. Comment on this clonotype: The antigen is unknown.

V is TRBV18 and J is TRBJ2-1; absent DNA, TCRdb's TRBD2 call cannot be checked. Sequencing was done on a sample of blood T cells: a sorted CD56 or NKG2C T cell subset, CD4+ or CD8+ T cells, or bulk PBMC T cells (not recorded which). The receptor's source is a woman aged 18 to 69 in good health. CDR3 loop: CASSPPQRGSYNEQFF.